This T cell receptor (beta chain) appears in the sequencing data of a study of blood T cell repertoires in COVID-19. In the study overall: PBMCs, B-cell-depleted T cells, or T cells were the source of the cDNA or gDNA that made up the material.

Clones were sequenced by immunoSEQ multiplex PCR, and TCRdb holds only the in-frame ones, with some missing. This table holds about 390,000 clones, about 86% found once. Recruits, aged roughly 18 to 100 years, lived in 24 US areas. The CDR3 covers 18 residues. Germline CDR1 SGHVS, CDR2 FNYEAQ. Germline trimming cut 1 base from V and 6 bases from J; bases unmatched to any gene: 15. The sample consisted of PBMCs or T cells enriched from blood (not recorded which). This TCR derives from a woman aged 45-59 years who had recovered from COVID-19. This sequence joins TRBV7-6 and TRBJ1-3; 7 bases line up with TRBD1. CDR3 bases: TGTGCCAGCAGCTTAGAATTTGGACAGGCGAGTGTCGAAAACACCATATATTTT. Its protein is CASSLEFGQASVENTIYF. Combining the CDR3 with reference TRBV7-6 and TRBJ1-3 gives the whole variable domain GAGVSQSPRYKVTKRGQDVALRCDPISGHVSLYWYRQALGQGPEFLTYFNYEAQQDKSGLPNDRFSAERPEGSISTLTIQRTEQRDSAMYRCASSLEFGQASVENTIYFGEGSWLTVV.